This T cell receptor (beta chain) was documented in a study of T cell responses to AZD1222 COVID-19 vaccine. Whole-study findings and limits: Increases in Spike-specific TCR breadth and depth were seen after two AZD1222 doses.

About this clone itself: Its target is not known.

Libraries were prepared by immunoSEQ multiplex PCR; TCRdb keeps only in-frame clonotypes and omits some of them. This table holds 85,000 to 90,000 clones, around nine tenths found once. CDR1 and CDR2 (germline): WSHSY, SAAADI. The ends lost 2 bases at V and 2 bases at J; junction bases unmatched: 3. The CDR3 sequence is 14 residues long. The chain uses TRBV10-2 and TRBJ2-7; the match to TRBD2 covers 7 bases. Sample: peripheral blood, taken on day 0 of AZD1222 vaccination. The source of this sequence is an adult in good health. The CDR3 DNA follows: TGCGCCAGCAGTGAGACGGGAGGCCCCTACGAGCAGTACTTC. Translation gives CASSETGGPYEQYF.